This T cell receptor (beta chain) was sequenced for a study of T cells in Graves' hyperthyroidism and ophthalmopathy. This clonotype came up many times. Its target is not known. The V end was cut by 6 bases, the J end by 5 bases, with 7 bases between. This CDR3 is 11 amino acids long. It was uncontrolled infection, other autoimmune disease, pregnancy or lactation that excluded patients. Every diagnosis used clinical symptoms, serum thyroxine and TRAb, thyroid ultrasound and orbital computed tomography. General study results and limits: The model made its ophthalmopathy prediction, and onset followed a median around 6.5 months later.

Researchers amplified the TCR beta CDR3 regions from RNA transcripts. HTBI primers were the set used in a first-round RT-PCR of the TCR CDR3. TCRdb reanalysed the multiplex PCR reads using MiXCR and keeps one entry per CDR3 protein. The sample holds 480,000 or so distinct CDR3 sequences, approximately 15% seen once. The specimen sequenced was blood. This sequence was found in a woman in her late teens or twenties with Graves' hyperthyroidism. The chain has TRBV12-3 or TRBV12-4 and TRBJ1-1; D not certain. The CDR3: CASSTWTEAFF. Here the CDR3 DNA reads TGTGCCAGCAGCACGTGGACTGAAGCTTTCTTT.